This T cell receptor beta chain was captured in a study of regulatory T cells in long-lasting Graves disease. Overall study findings and caveats: What was studied was peripheral blood only, and not thyroid tissue. There were preferences for TRBV28, TRBJ1-2 and TRBJ2-5 in persistent disease.

There are many counts of this clonotype. Its matching antigen is unknown. CDR3 size: 14 residues. V lost 7 bases and J lost 8, with 18 bases in between. To make TCR beta libraries, researchers used iRepertoire HTBI primers and Arm-PCR of CDR3 regions. TCRdb independently ran MiXCR on the multiplex PCR reads; one entry per CDR3 protein. The sample shows some 200,000 distinct CDR3 sequences, roughly 19% of them seen only once. Time point denoted: newly diagnosed GD, antithyroid drugs for less than 3 months. Preparation of the TCR library used RNA extracted from PBMCs. The EDTA tubes were filled with around 9 milliliters of drawn peripheral blood. The same sample was also used in a study of T cells in Graves' hyperthyroidism and ophthalmopathy. As reported in that work: The HTBI primer set was used in a first-round RT-PCR of the TCR CDR3.

The chain uses TRBV12-3 or TRBV12-4 and TRBJ2-1; perhaps TRBD1 as D (5 bases). Source: peripheral blood mononuclear cells (PBMCs), taken at new diagnosis, from a patient treated with antithyroid drugs. This clonotype was obtained from a woman aged 25-40 years with Graves disease. CDR3 DNA: TGTGCCAGCACCGTAGCCGACAGTGTGCATGAGCAGTTCTTC. Protein sequence: CASTVADSVHEQFF.